The 8 T cell receptor beta chains listed next were all sequenced from one sample in a study of T cell changes during pregnancy in multiple sclerosis. Method: immunoSEQ multiplex PCR; TCRdb's copy keeps in-frame clones and lacks some. In the table there are about 79,000 clones, about nine tenths of which are singletons. Sequencing used CD4+ T cells from peripheral blood mononuclear cells, obtained in the second trimester of pregnancy. Source of these receptors: a female donor with multiple sclerosis, enrolled in a pregnancy study.

The chain links TRBV30 to TRBJ1-2; possible D gene TRBD1, 6 bases. This CDR3 is 14 amino acids long. V gave up 3 bases and J gave up 6 bases, with 17 bases separating them. Germline lookup yields CDR1 GTSNPN and CDR2 SVGIG (reference sequence). CDR3 DNA sequence: TGTGCCTGGAGACCAGACCGGACAGTCAATGGCTACACCTTC. Amino acid sequence: CAWRPDRTVNGYTF.

The chain carries TRBV5-1 and TRBJ2-2; possible D gene TRBD2, 7 bases. Germline values: CDR1 SGHRS, CDR2 YFSETQ. V was pared by 0 bases and J by 4 bases, with 13 bases between. The CDR3 totals 16 residues. The CDR3 bases are TGCGCCAGCAGCTTGGAAGGGGGAGGGCTCACCGGGGAGCTGTTTTTT. Amino acids: CASSLEGGGLTGELFF.

The chain combines TRBV5-1 with TRBJ2-3, with 13 bases fitting TRBD2. The CDR3 loop spans 17 amino acids. The V and J ends lost 0 bases and 4 bases, in that order; junction bases with no gene match: 5. Germline-derived CDR1 and CDR2 are SGHRS and YFSETQ. CDR3 protein: CASSLASLAGGSDTQYF. CDR3 in DNA: TGCGCCAGCAGCTTGGCCTCACTAGCGGGAGGGTCAGATACGCAGTATTTT.

This chain uses TRBV10-2 with TRBJ1-2, with 12 bases matching TRBD1. Germline assignment: CDR1 WSHSY and CDR2 SAAADI. This CDR3 spans 13 amino acids. The trim removed 8 bases at V and 7 bases at J, leaving 5 bases unmatched. The CDR3, as DNA: TGCGCCAGCGGGGGACAGGGGGCCAGTGGCTACACCTTC. Protein: CASGGQGASGYTF.

This chain uses TRBV6-7 with TRBJ2-3, with 8 nucleotides matching TRBD1. TRBV6-7 is known as an ORF, though its function is uncertain. J was trimmed by 4 bases and V by 8 bases; bases with no gene match: 11. This CDR3 spans 15 amino acids. The CDR3 DNA follows: TGTGCCAGCGGGCAGGGGGCCGGGGGAGCAGATACGCAGTATTTT. Protein: CASGQGAGGADTQYF.

The J gene is TRBJ2-1, the V gene TRBV6-6, with D unclear. The V end was cut by 6 bases, the J end by 13 bases, with 16 bases between. The CDR3 length is 12 residues. Germline-derived CDR1 and CDR2 are MNHNY and SVGAGI (reference sequence). CDR3 bases: TGTGCCAGCAGGGTCGATGATTACAGACAGTTCTTC. It specifies CASRVDDYRQFF.

The gene calls are TRBV14 and TRBJ1-5; no reliable D call. The germline CDR1 and CDR2 sequences are SGHDN and FVKESK. The CDR3 has 14 amino acids. Trimming pared 4 bases from V and 2 bases from J, leaving 9 bases between. Written as DNA, the CDR3 is TGTGCCAGCAGCCCCATGGGAGGCAATCAGCCCCAGCATTTT. Residues: CASSPMGGNQPQHF.

The chain couples TRBV10-3 to TRBJ2-7; perhaps TRBD2 as D (5 bases). With 3 bases removed from V and 0 bases from J, the gap between germline ends came to 9 bases. Germline CDR1 reads ENHRY; CDR2 reads SYGVKD. The CDR3 sequence is 14 residues long. The CDR3 is CAISDIGSSYEQYF. The CDR3 DNA follows: TGTGCCATCAGTGATATTGGGAGCTCCTACGAGCAGTACTTC.